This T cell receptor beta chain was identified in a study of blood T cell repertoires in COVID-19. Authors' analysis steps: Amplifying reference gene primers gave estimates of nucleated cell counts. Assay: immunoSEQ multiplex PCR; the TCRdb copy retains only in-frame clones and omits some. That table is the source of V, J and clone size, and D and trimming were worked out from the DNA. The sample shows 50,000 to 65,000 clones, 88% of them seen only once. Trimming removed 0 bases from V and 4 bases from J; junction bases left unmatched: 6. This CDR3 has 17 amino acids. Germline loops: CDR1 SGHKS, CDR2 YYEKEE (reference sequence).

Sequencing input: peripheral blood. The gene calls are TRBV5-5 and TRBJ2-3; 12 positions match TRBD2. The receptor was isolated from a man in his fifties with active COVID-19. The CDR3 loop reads CASSLEELAGGSDTQYF. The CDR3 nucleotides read TGTGCCAGCAGCTTGGAGGAACTAGCGGGGGGTTCAGATACGCAGTATTTT.